This T cell receptor (beta chain) was observed in a study of T cells in Graves' hyperthyroidism and ophthalmopathy. Study findings and constraints: Most expanded thyroid clonotypes above 0.001 recurred in blood.

Trimming cost V 7 bases and J 4 bases, with 4 bases left between them. Germline loops: CDR1 KGHDR, CDR2 SFDVKD. The CDR3 length is 11 residues. Diagnoses used clinical symptoms, serum thyroxine and TRAb, thyroid ultrasound and orbital computed tomography. This clonotype was seen many times. Its antigen is as yet unknown. Amplification yielded TCR beta CDR3 regions, with RNA transcripts as the source. In the first-round RT-PCR of the TCR CDR3, the HTBI primer set was used. TCRdb used MiXCR to reprocess the multiplex PCR reads, holding one entry per CDR3 protein. The sample lists hundreds of thousands of distinct CDR3 sequences, 18% occurring once.

The sequencing input was blood. The chain links TRBV24-1 to TRBJ2-1; D is ambiguous. The receptor's source is a woman between 50 and 59 years old with Graves' hyperthyroidism that later progressed to Graves' ophthalmopathy. The CDR3 coding sequence is TGTGCCACCAGCCTTTACAATGAGCAGTTCTTC. Protein: CATSLYNEQFF.